Listed below are T cell receptor beta chains from one sample, sequenced in a study of blood T cell repertoires in COVID-19. The repertoire was sequenced with immunoSEQ multiplex PCR; TCRdb's copy has only in-frame clones and lacks some. The table lists a few hundred thousand clones, about 70% of them singletons, with around 3.4% in the top ten. Sequenced: peripheral blood. The receptors were gathered from a woman of 80 years or more with acute or convalescent COVID-19. The CDR3 runs from the conserved cysteine through the conserved F or W. The order of the fields is CDR3 protein, CDR3 DNA, clone size, V gene, D gene, J gene. A D gene is named only where the DNA matches it firmly. For some rows the clone size is stated as once, few or many, or as a class when expanded; others skip it.

CDR3aa: CASSLVAGGQETQYF; CDR3nt: TGTGCCAGCAGCTTAGTTGCGGGAGGTCAAGAGACCCAGTACTTC; abundance: .; v_gene: TRBV11-2; d_gene: TRBD2; j_gene: TRBJ2-5
CDR3aa: CATRLAGVAYNEQFF; CDR3nt: TGTGCCACCAGACTAGCGGGAGTGGCCTACAATGAGCAGTTCTTC; abundance: .; v_gene: TRBV10-3; d_gene: TRBD2; j_gene: TRBJ2-1
CDR3aa: CASSLGQGFNEQFF; CDR3nt: TGTGCCAGCAGCCTCGGACAGGGATTTAATGAGCAGTTCTTC; abundance: .; v_gene: TRBV2; d_gene: TRBD1; j_gene: TRBJ2-1
CDR3aa: CASSLSPQGAYGYTF; CDR3nt: TGTGCCAGCAGTTTGTCTCCCCAGGGGGCATATGGCTACACCTTC; abundance: few; v_gene: TRBV27; d_gene: TRBD1; j_gene: TRBJ1-2
CDR3aa: CASSVGGGSGANVLTF; CDR3nt: TGTGCCAGCAGCGTAGGAGGGGGATCTGGGGCCAACGTCCTGACTTTC; abundance: .; v_gene: TRBV9; d_gene: .; j_gene: TRBJ2-6
CDR3aa: CASSAPRQGGATNEKLFF; CDR3nt: TGTGCCAGTAGTGCGCCGAGACAGGGGGGTGCAACTAATGAAAAACTGTTTTTT; abundance: .; v_gene: TRBV19; d_gene: TRBD1; j_gene: TRBJ1-4
CDR3aa: CASSLRTGGSEQFF; CDR3nt: TGTGCCAGCAGCTTACGGACAGGGGGCAGTGAGCAGTTCTTC; abundance: .; v_gene: TRBV3-1/TRBV3-2; d_gene: TRBD1; j_gene: TRBJ2-1
CDR3aa: CASSPPSIYEQYF; CDR3nt: TGTGCCAGCAGCCCTCCTAGTATCTACGAGCAGTACTTC; abundance: .; v_gene: TRBV13; d_gene: .; j_gene: TRBJ2-7
CDR3aa: CASSSRVTEAFF; CDR3nt: TGTGCCAGCAGCTCCAGGGTCACTGAAGCTTTCTTT; abundance: .; v_gene: TRBV5-4; d_gene: .; j_gene: TRBJ1-1
CDR3aa: CASSLNGRLMNTEAFF; CDR3nt: TGTGCCAGCAGCCTCAACGGAAGACTTATGAACACTGAAGCTTTCTTT; abundance: .; v_gene: TRBV7-9; d_gene: .; j_gene: TRBJ1-1
CDR3aa: CASSEAGQGISGYTF; CDR3nt: TGTGCCAGCAGTGAAGCCGGACAGGGGATCTCTGGCTACACCTTC; abundance: once; v_gene: TRBV2; d_gene: TRBD1; j_gene: TRBJ1-2
CDR3aa: CASSSRQGPTNEKLFF; CDR3nt: TGTGCCAGTAGTTCCCGACAGGGACCAACTAATGAAAAACTGTTTTTT; abundance: few; v_gene: TRBV19; d_gene: TRBD1; j_gene: TRBJ1-4
CDR3aa: CASSTRSRNSGNTIYF; CDR3nt: TGTGCCAGTAGTACCCGGAGCCGCAACTCTGGAAACACCATATATTTT; abundance: .; v_gene: TRBV19; d_gene: .; j_gene: TRBJ1-3
CDR3aa: CASSSRDRADSPLHF; CDR3nt: TGTGCCAGCAGCAGCCGAGACAGGGCGGATTCACCCCTCCACTTT; abundance: few; v_gene: TRBV5-4; d_gene: TRBD1; j_gene: TRBJ1-6
CDR3aa: CASSPRQGASDTQYF; CDR3nt: TGTGCCAGCAGCCCTAGACAGGGGGCTTCAGATACGCAGTATTTT; abundance: many; v_gene: TRBV9; d_gene: TRBD1; j_gene: TRBJ2-3